These T cell receptor beta chains were read from a single sample in a study of blood T cell repertoires in COVID-19. The data were produced by immunoSEQ multiplex PCR, yet TCRdb's version contains in-frame clones alone and is incomplete. The table records approximately 220,000 clones, 75% to 85% of them present only once. Sequenced sample: peripheral blood. The receptors were sampled from a woman between 70 and 85 years old with acute or convalescent COVID-19. The CDR3 runs from the conserved cysteine through the conserved F or W. D genes are given only for firm matches. Some rows mark clone size as missing; the rest say once, few, many or name a class of expanded clone.

clone_size: -; d_call: TRBD1; j_call: TRBJ1-2; v_call: TRBV4-1; cdr3_aa: CASSQVSGGYGYTF; cdr3_nt: TGCGCCAGCAGCCAAGTGTCAGGGGGCTATGGCTACACCTTC
clone_size: -; d_call: -; j_call: TRBJ2-6; v_call: TRBV2; cdr3_aa: CASSLRVLKTFSGANVLTF; cdr3_nt: TGTGCCAGCAGCTTGAGGGTTCTTAAGACCTTCTCTGGGGCCAACGTCCTGACTTTC
clone_size: -; d_call: -; j_call: TRBJ1-2; v_call: TRBV15; cdr3_aa: CATSWGQSNYGYTF; cdr3_nt: TGTGCCACCAGCTGGGGACAATCTAACTATGGCTACACCTTC
clone_size: -; d_call: -; j_call: TRBJ2-5; v_call: TRBV5-1; cdr3_aa: CASSLARAASPETQYF; cdr3_nt: TGCGCCAGCAGCTTGGCGCGGGCCGCCTCCCCAGAGACCCAGTACTTC
clone_size: -; d_call: -; j_call: TRBJ1-1; v_call: TRBV2; cdr3_aa: CASPNGVNTEAFF; cdr3_nt: TGTGCCAGCCCCAACGGGGTGAACACTGAAGCTTTCTTT
clone_size: -; d_call: TRBD1; j_call: TRBJ1-6; v_call: TRBV6-5; cdr3_aa: CASRPGTGINSPLHF; cdr3_nt: TGTGCCAGCAGACCCGGGACAGGGATTAATTCACCCCTCCACTTT
clone_size: few; d_call: -; j_call: TRBJ1-3; v_call: TRBV25-1; cdr3_aa: CASRDTGNSGNTIYF; cdr3_nt: TGTGCCAGCAGGGATACAGGGAACTCTGGAAACACCATATATTTT
clone_size: -; d_call: -; j_call: TRBJ1-6; v_call: TRBV4-2; cdr3_aa: CASRGAARDGDSPLHF; cdr3_nt: TGTGCCAGCAGGGGGGCTGCAAGGGACGGAGATTCACCCCTCCACTTT
clone_size: -; d_call: -; j_call: TRBJ1-2; v_call: TRBV10-3; cdr3_aa: CAISESHMGGSGYTF; cdr3_nt: TGTGCCATCAGTGAGTCTCACATGGGGGGAAGTGGCTACACCTTC
clone_size: -; d_call: -; j_call: TRBJ1-1; v_call: TRBV7-9; cdr3_aa: CASRVQENTEAFF; cdr3_nt: TGTGCCAGCAGGGTACAGGAGAACACTGAAGCTTTCTTT
clone_size: -; d_call: -; j_call: TRBJ1-2; v_call: TRBV3-1/TRBV3-2; cdr3_aa: CASSPPSVFGYTF; cdr3_nt: TGTGCCAGCAGCCCTCCCAGTGTGTTCGGCTACACCTTC
clone_size: -; d_call: -; j_call: TRBJ1-4; v_call: TRBV15; cdr3_aa: CATSRDQGIGEKLFF; cdr3_nt: TGTGCCACCAGCAGAGATCAGGGGATAGGTGAAAAACTGTTTTTT
clone_size: -; d_call: -; j_call: TRBJ1-1; v_call: TRBV7-2; cdr3_aa: CASRQGGDTEAFF; cdr3_nt: TGTGCCAGCCGGCAGGGCGGGGACACTGAAGCTTTCTTT
clone_size: once; d_call: TRBD1; j_call: TRBJ2-2; v_call: TRBV7-9; cdr3_aa: CASSRGQLNTGELFF; cdr3_nt: TGTGCCAGCAGCCGGGGACAGCTAAACACCGGGGAGCTGTTTTTT
clone_size: -; d_call: -; j_call: TRBJ1-4; v_call: TRBV2; cdr3_aa: CASRKDRLNEKLFF; cdr3_nt: TGTGCCAGCAGAAAAGACAGACTTAATGAAAAACTGTTTTTT
clone_size: -; d_call: TRBD1; j_call: TRBJ1-2; v_call: TRBV6-5; cdr3_aa: CASSKGQLINYGYTF; cdr3_nt: TGTGCCAGCAGCAAGGGACAGCTAATCAACTATGGCTACACCTTC
clone_size: -; d_call: -; j_call: TRBJ2-2; v_call: TRBV5-4; cdr3_aa: CASSLDSTGELFF; cdr3_nt: TGTGCCAGCAGCTTGGACAGCACCGGGGAGCTGTTTTTT
clone_size: -; d_call: TRBD1; j_call: TRBJ2-1; v_call: TRBV18; cdr3_aa: CASSPRDRYNEQFF; cdr3_nt: TGTGCCAGCTCACCACGGGACAGATACAATGAGCAGTTCTTC
clone_size: once; d_call: -; j_call: TRBJ2-3; v_call: TRBV21-1; cdr3_aa: CASSKYRDLGRTDTQYF; cdr3_nt: TGTGCCAGCAGCAAATACAGGGACCTTGGACGCACAGATACGCAGTATTTT
clone_size: -; d_call: -; j_call: TRBJ2-7; v_call: TRBV24-1; cdr3_aa: CATSDPGTPYEQYF; cdr3_nt: TGTGCCACCAGTGATCCCGGGACACCCTACGAGCAGTACTTC
clone_size: -; d_call: -; j_call: TRBJ1-2; v_call: TRBV4-3; cdr3_aa: CASSQEYSVRVYGYTF; cdr3_nt: TGCGCCAGCAGCCAAGAATATAGTGTCAGGGTTTATGGCTACACCTTC
clone_size: -; d_call: TRBD1; j_call: TRBJ1-2; v_call: TRBV5-1; cdr3_aa: CASSLGDQTGNYGYTF; cdr3_nt: TGCGCCAGCAGCTTGGGGGACCAGACAGGGAACTATGGCTACACCTTC
clone_size: -; d_call: TRBD1; j_call: TRBJ1-1; v_call: TRBV7-9; cdr3_aa: CASSLYQDRVAEAFF; cdr3_nt: TGTGCCAGCAGCTTATATCAGGACAGGGTAGCTGAAGCTTTCTTT
clone_size: -; d_call: -; j_call: TRBJ1-3; v_call: TRBV27; cdr3_aa: CASLLGGSGGNTIYF; cdr3_nt: TGTGCCAGCCTCTTGGGGGGAAGCGGCGGAAACACCATATATTTT
clone_size: -; d_call: TRBD1; j_call: TRBJ2-7; v_call: TRBV18; cdr3_aa: CASSNGQGLYEQYF; cdr3_nt: TGTGCCAGCTCAAATGGACAGGGGCTGTACGAGCAGTACTTC
clone_size: -; d_call: -; j_call: TRBJ2-3; v_call: TRBV7-2; cdr3_aa: CASSLARQYTDTQYF; cdr3_nt: TGTGCCAGCAGCTTAGCGCGACAGTACACAGATACGCAGTATTTT
clone_size: -; d_call: TRBD2; j_call: TRBJ2-7; v_call: TRBV18; cdr3_aa: CASSPGGARMFEQYF; cdr3_nt: TGTGCCAGCTCACCCGGGGGGGCGAGGATGTTCGAGCAGTACTTC
clone_size: -; d_call: TRBD1; j_call: TRBJ1-2; v_call: TRBV5-4; cdr3_aa: CASSSNRGRVGYTF; cdr3_nt: TGTGCCAGCAGCTCAAACAGGGGGCGGGTTGGCTACACCTTC
clone_size: once; d_call: TRBD1; j_call: TRBJ2-1; v_call: TRBV5-8; cdr3_aa: CASSLDRGTYNEQFF; cdr3_nt: TGTGCCAGCAGCTTGGACAGGGGGACTTACAATGAGCAGTTCTTC
clone_size: -; d_call: TRBD1; j_call: TRBJ2-5; v_call: TRBV7-9; cdr3_aa: CASSPSGTGEETQYF; cdr3_nt: TGTGCCAGCAGCCCCTCCGGGACAGGGGAAGAGACCCAGTACTTC
clone_size: -; d_call: TRBD1; j_call: TRBJ1-1; v_call: TRBV28; cdr3_aa: CASSSTGGENTEAFF; cdr3_nt: TGTGCCAGCAGTTCAACAGGGGGCGAAAACACTGAAGCTTTCTTT
clone_size: few; d_call: -; j_call: TRBJ1-3; v_call: TRBV6-5; cdr3_aa: CASSPEGVSGNTIYF; cdr3_nt: TGTGCCAGCAGTCCCGAGGGGGTGTCAGGAAACACCATATATTTT
clone_size: once; d_call: -; j_call: TRBJ1-1; v_call: TRBV10-3; cdr3_aa: CAITPGGREVTEAFF; cdr3_nt: TGTGCCATCACCCCCGGTGGGAGGGAGGTCACTGAAGCTTTCTTT
clone_size: -; d_call: TRBD1; j_call: TRBJ1-1; v_call: TRBV13; cdr3_aa: CASSWDRVNTEAFF; cdr3_nt: TGTGCCAGCAGCTGGGACAGAGTGAACACTGAAGCTTTCTTT
clone_size: -; d_call: TRBD2; j_call: TRBJ2-3; v_call: TRBV28; cdr3_aa: CASTGLAGAPLDDTQYF; cdr3_nt: TGTGCCAGCACGGGACTAGCGGGGGCCCCGTTGGATGATACGCAGTATTTT
clone_size: -; d_call: -; j_call: TRBJ1-1; v_call: TRBV11-2; cdr3_aa: CASSSDWLDTEAFF; cdr3_nt: TGTGCCAGCAGCTCGGACTGGTTGGACACTGAAGCTTTCTTT
clone_size: -; d_call: -; j_call: TRBJ2-5; v_call: TRBV6-2/TRBV6-3; cdr3_aa: CASSYSFGGRGDRETQYF; cdr3_nt: TGTGCCAGCAGTTACTCTTTTGGGGGCAGGGGAGATCGGGAGACCCAGTACTTC
clone_size: -; d_call: TRBD1; j_call: TRBJ1-2; v_call: TRBV28; cdr3_aa: CASSGTAINYGYTF; cdr3_nt: TGTGCCAGCAGCGGGACAGCGATTAACTATGGCTACACCTTC
clone_size: -; d_call: -; j_call: TRBJ1-5; v_call: TRBV11-2; cdr3_aa: CASSLNSGGTSNQPQHF; cdr3_nt: TGTGCCAGCAGCTTAAATAGCGGGGGGACATCGAATCAGCCCCAGCATTTT
clone_size: -; d_call: TRBD2; j_call: TRBJ2-7; v_call: TRBV7-8; cdr3_aa: CASSLPAGGREQYF; cdr3_nt: TGTGCCAGCAGCTTACCAGCGGGGGGGCGCGAGCAGTACTTC
clone_size: -; d_call: -; j_call: TRBJ2-1; v_call: TRBV27; cdr3_aa: CASSLAAFTGNEQFF; cdr3_nt: TGTGCCAGCAGTTTAGCGGCGTTCACAGGGAATGAGCAGTTCTTC
clone_size: -; d_call: -; j_call: TRBJ2-2; v_call: TRBV28; cdr3_aa: CASSLISVGVAGELFF; cdr3_nt: TGTGCCAGCAGTTTAATTTCAGTAGGGGTGGCCGGGGAGCTGTTTTTT
clone_size: once; d_call: TRBD1; j_call: TRBJ1-1; v_call: TRBV28; cdr3_aa: CASSSLSGGMNTEAFF; cdr3_nt: TGTGCCAGCAGTTCATTGTCAGGGGGCATGAACACTGAAGCTTTCTTT
clone_size: -; d_call: -; j_call: TRBJ2-5; v_call: TRBV28; cdr3_aa: CASSDLGRGIETQYF; cdr3_nt: TGTGCCAGCAGTGACCTAGGCAGGGGAATAGAGACCCAGTACTTC
clone_size: -; d_call: TRBD2; j_call: TRBJ2-7; v_call: TRBV5-1; cdr3_aa: CASSLAQGGRSYEQYF; cdr3_nt: TGCGCCAGCAGCTTGGCCCAGGGCGGGAGGTCCTACGAGCAGTACTTC
clone_size: -; d_call: -; j_call: TRBJ1-6; v_call: TRBV4-2; cdr3_aa: CASSQQRTGNSPLHF; cdr3_nt: TGTGCCAGCAGCCAACAAAGGACGGGGAATTCACCCCTCCACTTT
clone_size: -; d_call: -; j_call: TRBJ1-5; v_call: TRBV18; cdr3_aa: CASSSDFQPQHF; cdr3_nt: TGTGCCAGCTCATCAGATTTTCAGCCCCAGCATTTT
clone_size: -; d_call: -; j_call: TRBJ2-7; v_call: TRBV5-6; cdr3_aa: CASRNRLNYEQYF; cdr3_nt: TGTGCCAGCAGGAATAGACTGAACTACGAGCAGTACTTC
clone_size: -; d_call: -; j_call: TRBJ1-6; v_call: TRBV7-2; cdr3_aa: CASSLMGQGNSPLHF; cdr3_nt: TGTGCCAGCAGCTTGATGGGCCAGGGTAATTCACCCCTCCACTTT